This T cell receptor beta chain was sequenced for a study of cytomegalovirus exposure and HLA in healthy donors. PCR was performed using 60 Vbeta and 13 Jbeta primers. Here immunoSEQ multiplex PCR was the method, and the copy in TCRdb shows in-frame clones only, minus some. Among about 110,000 clones listed, less than 80% were seen once. Notes on the study in general: Associated with HLA alleles at 0.05 false discovery rate in a later analysis were 16,951 TCR beta sequences. Rarity characterized most TCR sequences, yet some public TCRs appeared in many donors.

A word on this clone: Antigen: not known.

V lost 2 bases and J lost 5, with 12 bases in between. The CDR3 is 14 residues long. Germline values: CDR1 MNHNY, CDR2 SVGAGI (reference sequence). This TCR derives from a woman aged 30 to 39 in good health and CMV-seronegative. The V gene is TRBV6-6, the J gene TRBJ1-1; D may be TRBD1 (5 bases). The sample was PBMCs. CDR3 in amino acids: CASSYDPRVTEAFF. DNA of the CDR3: TGTGCCAGCAGTTACGACCCCAGGGTTACTGAAGCTTTCTTT.